This paragraph reports one T cell receptor (beta chain). What it binds is not known. Clones were read by immunoSEQ multiplex PCR, and TCRdb kept only the in-frame ones, dropping some. In the table there are some 150,000 clones, over 75% of which are singletons. This sample was included in a study of T cell responses to AZD1222 COVID-19 vaccine. Study-wide findings and caveats: Within unmutated variant regions lay the reported targets of nearly half of spike-specific TCRs. White British people made up most donors, females outnumbered males, and clonal diversity was possibly underestimated. Just a handful of people given AZD1222 tested seropositive at baseline.

V was cut by 7 bases and J by 1 base, with 8 bases left in between. The CDR3 length is 13 residues. Germline-derived CDR1 and CDR2 are ENHRY and SYGVKD. The sequence was obtained from an adult who received the AZD1222 COVID-19 vaccine. The sequencing here drew on peripheral blood, taken 28 days after the second AZD1222 dose. The chain carries TRBV10-3 and TRBJ1-3; D unclear. The CDR3 nucleotides read TGTGCCATCAAGCCAGATTCTGGAAACACCATATATTTT. Residues: CAIKPDSGNTIYF.